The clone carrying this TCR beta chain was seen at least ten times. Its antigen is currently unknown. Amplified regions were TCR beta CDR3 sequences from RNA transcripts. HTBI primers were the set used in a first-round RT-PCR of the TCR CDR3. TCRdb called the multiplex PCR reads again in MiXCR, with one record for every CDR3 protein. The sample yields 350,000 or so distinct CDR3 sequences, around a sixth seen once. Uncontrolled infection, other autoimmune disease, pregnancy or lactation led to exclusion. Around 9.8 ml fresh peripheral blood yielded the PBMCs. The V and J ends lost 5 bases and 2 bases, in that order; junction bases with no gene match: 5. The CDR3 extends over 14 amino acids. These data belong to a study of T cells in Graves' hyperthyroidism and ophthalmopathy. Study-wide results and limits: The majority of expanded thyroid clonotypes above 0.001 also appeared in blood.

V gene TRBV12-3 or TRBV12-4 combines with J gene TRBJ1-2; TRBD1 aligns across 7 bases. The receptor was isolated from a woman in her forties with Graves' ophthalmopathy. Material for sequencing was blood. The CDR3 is CASSGTAFNYGYTF. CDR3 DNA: TGTGCCAGCAGTGGGACAGCCTTCAACTATGGCTACACCTTC.